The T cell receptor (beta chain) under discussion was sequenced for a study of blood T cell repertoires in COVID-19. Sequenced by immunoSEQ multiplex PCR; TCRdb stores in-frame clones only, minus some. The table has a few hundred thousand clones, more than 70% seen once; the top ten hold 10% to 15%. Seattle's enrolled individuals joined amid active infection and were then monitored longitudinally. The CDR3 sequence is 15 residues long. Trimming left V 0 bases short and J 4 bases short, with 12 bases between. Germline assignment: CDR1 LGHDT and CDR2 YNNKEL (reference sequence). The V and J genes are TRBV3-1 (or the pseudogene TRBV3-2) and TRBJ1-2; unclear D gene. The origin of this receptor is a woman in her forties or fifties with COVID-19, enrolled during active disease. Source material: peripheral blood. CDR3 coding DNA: TGTGCCAGCAGCCAAGATCTCTTCCGAGTCTATGGCTACACCTTC. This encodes CASSQDLFRVYGYTF.